Listed here are 22 T cell receptor beta chains from one sample, sequenced in a study of OX40 agonist ivuxolimab in advanced cancers. Repertoires were generated with immunoSEQ multiplex PCR, while TCRdb's copy carries only in-frame clones and drops some. The table has around 120,000 clones, approximately 92% seen once. This specimen was CD4+ or CD8+ T cells sorted from blood, taken in a trial of the OX40 agonist ivuxolimab. Receptors originate from an adult with an advanced solid tumor such as melanoma, head and neck, liver or kidney cancer.

This chain joins TRBV4-3 and TRBJ1-2; 9 nucleotides agree with TRBD1. The trim removed 2 bases at V and 8 bases at J, leaving 6 bases unmatched. Germline CDR1 reads LGHNA; CDR2 reads YSLEER. The CDR3 runs 14 residues. Here the CDR3 DNA reads TGCGCCAGCAGCCAACCGGGACAGGGTGGAGGCTACACCTTC. Protein product: CASSQPGQGGGYTF.

This clone is a singleton in its sample. This sequence joins TRBV5-1 and TRBJ1-4; the D is unclear. This CDR3 is built from 14 residues. V was cut by 4 bases and J by 2 bases, with 9 bases left in between. Germline V lookup: CDR1 SGHRS, CDR2 YFSETQ. The CDR3 nucleotides read TGCGCCAGCAGCCCCGGGAGTACTAATGAAAAACTGTTTTTT. This encodes CASSPGSTNEKLFF. Combining the CDR3 with reference TRBV5-1 and TRBJ1-4 gives the whole variable domain KAGVTQTPRYLIKTRGQQVTLSCSPISGHRSVSWYQQTPGQGLQFLFEYFSETQRNKGNFPGRFSGRQFSNSRSEMNVSTLELGDSALYLCASSPGSTNEKLFFGSGTQLSVL.

The rearrangement links TRBV5-4 to TRBJ1-4; D not resolved. V was pared by 3 bases and J by 3 bases, with 12 bases between. Germline loops: CDR1 SGHNT, CDR2 YYREEE (reference sequence). The CDR3 sequence is 15 residues long. The CDR3 reads CASSYRGASNEKLFF. CDR3 coding DNA: TGTGCCAGCAGCTACCGTGGAGCCTCTAATGAAAAACTGTTTTTT.

Turning to this clone: This sample includes further DNA sequences coding for the same CDR3. This chain links TRBV6-1 with TRBJ1-5; no definite D call. Germline assignment: CDR1 MNHNS and CDR2 SASEGT. The CDR3 runs to 13 residues. With 3 bases removed from V and 2 bases from J, the gap between germline ends came to 5 bases. The CDR3 sequence is CASSEGGNQPQHF. The CDR3 region has the DNA TGTGCCAGCAGTGAGGGCGGCAATCAGCCCCAGCATTTT.

The genes are TRBV30 and TRBJ2-1; 8 bases match TRBD2. V trimming: 0 bases; J trimming: 4 bases; junction bases outside the gene matches: 5. The V gene's germline CDR1 is GTSNPN and CDR2 SVGIG (reference sequence). The CDR3 spans 15 residues. CDR3 sequence (DNA): TGTGCCTGGAGTGTATCAAGCGGGGGTTACAATGAGCAGTTCTTC. Translating gives CAWSVSSGGYNEQFF.

V usage is TRBV5-1 and J usage is TRBJ2-1; a possible D gene is TRBD1 (6 bases). V shed 4 bases and J shed 6 bases, with 20 bases lying between them. Germline lookup yields CDR1 SGHRS and CDR2 YFSETQ. The CDR3 runs 16 residues. The CDR3 DNA is TGCGCCAGCAGCGGTGGCCCTAGGGGGTTAACCAATGAGCAGTTCTTC. It translates to CASSGGPRGLTNEQFF.

This clone has only one observation. The chain combines TRBV30 with TRBJ1-6; D remains ambiguous. The V gene lost 4 bases and the J gene lost 13 bases, with 17 bases spanning the gap. The CDR3 runs 13 residues. CDR1 is GTSNPN and CDR2 is SVGIG in the germline V gene (reference sequence). CDR3 coding DNA: TGTGCCTGGAAAGGTAGCCCGCGTCTCCCCCTCCACTTT. Amino acids: CAWKGSPRLPLHF.

This clone has only a few counts. The chain employs TRBV7-2 and TRBJ2-2; a weak D match, TRBD2 (6 bases). V gave up 11 bases and J gave up 7 bases, with 14 bases separating them. Looked up from germline, CDR1 is SGHTA and CDR2 is FQGNSA. This CDR3 region has 12 residues. The CDR3 spells CALRRGNGELFF. The CDR3 nucleotides are TGTGCCCTCCGGCGGGGTAACGGGGAGCTGTTTTTT.

The chain has TRBV30 and TRBJ2-2; D unclear. This CDR3 is built from 14 residues. Deletions cut 3 bases from V and 4 bases from J, with 12 bases between. Germline V gene sequence: CDR1 GTSNPN, CDR2 SVGIG (reference sequence). CDR3 bases: TGTGCCTGGAGGTCCCTAGGCGGCACCGGGGAGCTGTTTTTT. Protein: CAWRSLGGTGELFF. The variable domain in full, completed from reference TRBV30 and TRBJ2-2, reads SQTIHQWPATLVQPVGSPLSLECTVEGTSNPNLYWYRQAAGRGLQLLFYSVGIGQISSEVPQNLSASRPQDRQFILSSKKLLLSDSGFYLCAWRSLGGTGELFFGEGSRLTVL.

This clone came up a few times. J is TRBJ2-2 and V is TRBV6-5; 9 bases agree with TRBD2. In germline, CDR1 is MNHEY, CDR2 SVGAGI. Trimming took 6 bases from V and 4 from J; bases not matched to a gene: 3. This CDR3 has 14 residues. CDR3 sequence (DNA): TGTGCCAGCAGATTTAGCGGGGGCACCGGGGAGCTGTTTTTT. Translated: CASRFSGGTGELFF.

The CDR3 DNA is TGTGCCAGCAGCCAAGACTCCAGGGAGCGTGAGCAGTTCTTC. Its translation: CASSQDSREREQFF. This rearrangement joins TRBV4-2 to TRBJ2-1, with D possibly being TRBD1 or TRBD2 (5 bases each). The germline gives CDR1 LGHNA, CDR2 YNFKEQ. The CDR3 length is 14 residues. V was cut by 0 bases and J by 9 bases, with 12 bases left in between.

This clone was observed a handful of times. This sequence joins TRBV9 and TRBJ1-1; D may be TRBD1 (6 bases). The V end lost 3 bases, the J end lost 6 bases, and 12 bases lay between the germline ends. CDR3 length equals 13 residues. Germline V gene data show CDR1 as SGDLS and CDR2 as YYNGEE. CDR3 in DNA: TGTGCCAGCAGCGCGCGGGGGGGCTCTGAAGCTTTCTTT. Translating gives CASSARGGSEAFF.

The chain has TRBV11-2 and TRBJ2-7; possibly TRBD1 or TRBD2 for D (5 bases each). The CDR3 has 13 residues. Trimming took 3 bases from V and 1 from J, leaving 7 bases between them. Germline V CDR1 and CDR2: SGHAT, FQNNGV. The CDR3 DNA reads TGTGCCAGCAGCTTGGGACGGTCCTACGAGCAGTACTTC. Protein product: CASSLGRSYEQYF. The complete variable domain, with remaining parts taken from reference TRBV11-2 and TRBJ2-7, reads EAGVAQSPRYKIIEKRQSVAFWCNPISGHATLYWYQQILGQGPKLLIQFQNNGVVDDSQLPKDRFSAERLKGVDSTLKIQPAKLEDSAVYLCASSLGRSYEQYFGPGTRLTVT.

The chain couples TRBV28 to TRBJ2-4; D unclear. The germline V gene has CDR1 MDHEN and CDR2 SYDVKM. The ends were cut back, 1 base at V and 10 bases at J, with 11 bases in the middle. The CDR3 sequence is 13 residues long. The CDR3 DNA is TGTGCCAGCAGTTTATCCGCTACAAGAATTCAGTACTTC. This sequence encodes CASSLSATRIQYF.

The rearrangement joins TRBV14 to TRBJ2-3, with 9 positions matching TRBD1. This CDR3 has 14 amino acids. The junction had 6 bases not matched to a gene; V was cut back by 4 bases and J by 7 bases. Germline V CDR1 and CDR2: SGHDN, FVKESK. CDR3 sequence: CASSPRTGANTQYF. The DNA for the CDR3 is TGTGCCAGCAGCCCCCGGACAGGGGCGAATACGCAGTATTTT.

The sample holds one count of this clone. The V gene is TRBV28, the J gene TRBJ2-3; D unresolved. The germline V gene has CDR1 MDHEN and CDR2 SYDVKM. V dropped 2 bases and J dropped 1 base, with 10 bases sitting between them. This CDR3 region has 15 residues. The CDR3 loop reads CASSLPLGGTDTQYF. CDR3 bases: TGTGCCAGCAGTTTACCTCTAGGCGGCACAGATACGCAGTATTTT.

The chain carries TRBV6-6 and TRBJ2-3, with unresolved D. Trimming removed 6 bases from V and 1 base from J, with 14 bases in between. The CDR3 runs to 15 residues. Germline V CDR1 and CDR2: MNHNY, SVGAGI (reference sequence). This chain's CDR3 is CASRQVPPGTDTQYF. The CDR3 region has the DNA TGTGCCAGCAGGCAAGTTCCTCCGGGCACAGATACGCAGTATTTT.

The chain uses TRBV4-3 and TRBJ2-1, with 7 bases identical to TRBD2. CDR3 length: 21 amino acids. After removal of 0 bases from V and 0 bases from J, the junction contained 17 bases not matched to a gene. Germline assignment: CDR1 LGHNA and CDR2 YSLEER. The CDR3 is CASSQDSVRRRGGSSYNEQFF. In DNA, the CDR3 is TGCGCCAGCAGCCAAGATTCCGTGAGACGGCGGGGAGGGAGCTCCTACAATGAGCAGTTCTTC.

CDR3 in DNA: TGTGCCAGCAGCTTAGCAGGCCAGGCGGTCTACACCTTC. Protein: CASSLAGQAVYTF. The chain combines TRBV7-9 with TRBJ1-2; D remains ambiguous. The CDR3 loop spans 13 amino acids. Germline CDR1 is SEHNR and CDR2 is FQNEAQ (reference sequence). The germline V and J ends were trimmed by 0 bases and 10 bases, with 12 bases remaining between them.

The chain links TRBV7-2 to TRBJ2-7, with 9 nucleotides matching TRBD2. V shed 5 bases and J 6 bases; nucleotides not matched to a gene: 8. The germline V gene has CDR1 SGHTA and CDR2 FQGNSA. CDR3 length: 14 residues. The CDR3 coding sequence is TGTGCCAGCAGCCCACGAGGGACTAGCCTCGAGCAGTACTTC. Amino acids: CASSPRGTSLEQYF.

CDR3 in DNA: TGTGCCAGCAGAAAAACAGGGGACTCCTACGAGCAGTACTTC. Amino acids: CASRKTGDSYEQYF. The chain is built from TRBV6-5 and TRBJ2-7; 7 positions match TRBD1. The CDR3 loop spans 14 amino acids. J gave up 0 bases and V 6 bases, and 5 bases lay outside the gene matches. CDR1 and CDR2 from the germline V gene are MNHEY and SVGAGI.

This clone appeared a few times. The chain links TRBV5-4 to TRBJ1-1; D is undetermined. The V end lost 6 bases, the J end lost 1 base, and 16 bases lay between the germline ends. The CDR3 runs to 15 residues. Germline assignment: CDR1 SGHNT and CDR2 YYREEE (reference sequence). CDR3 coding DNA: TGTGCCAGCACCAGCGGCCAGGTGAGGAACACTGAAGCTTTCTTT. Translated: CASTSGQVRNTEAFF.